This TCR beta chain is from a study of T-cell reconstitution after alpha-beta-depleted transplantation in children. Turning to this clonotype: Its antigen is currently unknown.

Study-wide points: Two months or so post-transplant, alpha-beta T cells reportedly derived from several hundred expanded graft clones. By one year post-transplant, T-cell counts and diversity largely arose from T cells that were newly produced.

The germline V gene encodes CDR1 SGHTA and CDR2 FQGNSA. The CDR3 is 13 amino acids. Trimming left V 6 bases short and J 8 bases short, with 16 bases between. The authors prepared the TCRbeta library with unique molecular identifiers. TCRdb re-called the PCR reads with MiXCR, one entry per CDR3 protein. The sample holds around 580,000 distinct CDR3 sequences, 25% to 30% seen once. The sequence was collected from a boy under two years old with Wiskott-Aldrich syndrome, due to receive a stem cell transplant. The chain combines TRBV7-2 with TRBJ1-2; D remains unclear. Specimen: PBMCs, collected before TCRalphabeta/CD19-depleted stem cell transplant. The CDR3 DNA reads as TGTGCCAGCAGACGAGGGATCTCGGGGGGCTACACCTTC. It yields the protein CASRRGISGGYTF.